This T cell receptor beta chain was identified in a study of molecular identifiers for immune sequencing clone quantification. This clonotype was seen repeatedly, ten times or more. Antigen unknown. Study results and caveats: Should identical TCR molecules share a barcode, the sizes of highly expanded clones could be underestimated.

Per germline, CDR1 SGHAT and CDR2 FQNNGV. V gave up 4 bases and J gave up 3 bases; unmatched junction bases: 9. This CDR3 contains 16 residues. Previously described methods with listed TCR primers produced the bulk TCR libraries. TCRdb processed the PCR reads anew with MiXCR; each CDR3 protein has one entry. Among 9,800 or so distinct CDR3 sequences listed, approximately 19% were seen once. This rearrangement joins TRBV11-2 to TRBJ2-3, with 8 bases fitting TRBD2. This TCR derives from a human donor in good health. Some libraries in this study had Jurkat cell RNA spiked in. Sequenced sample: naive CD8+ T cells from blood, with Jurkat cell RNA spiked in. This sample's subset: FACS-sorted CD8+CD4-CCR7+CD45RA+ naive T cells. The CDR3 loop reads CASSSSAGGLTDTQYF. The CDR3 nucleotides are TGTGCCAGCAGCTCGTCGGCGGGGGGATTGACAGATACGCAGTATTTT.